A single sample gave rise to the 10 T cell receptor beta chains below, sequenced in a study of shared clonotypes between healthy human individuals. TCRdb keeps only in-frame clones here, not all; method: immunoSEQ multiplex PCR. The data contain about 680,000 clones, roughly 78% of them singletons. What was sequenced was memory CD4+ T cells sorted from blood. Subset defined: CD45RA-negative fraction. The receptor set was obtained from a woman in her 30s in good health.

The table lists this clone with a count of one. V is TRBV5-1 and J is TRBJ2-5; D may be TRBD1 or TRBD2 (6 bases each). The germline V gene encodes CDR1 SGHRS and CDR2 YFSETQ. CDR3 length equals 14 residues. V was cut by 6 bases and J by 5 bases, with 17 bases left in between. This chain's CDR3 is CASTRQVAGETQYF. Here the CDR3 DNA reads TGCGCCAGCACTCGACAGGTGGCGGGGGAGACCCAGTACTTC.

This chain links TRBV25-1 with TRBJ2-5; TRBD1 matches 9 bases. Germline CDR1 is MGHDK and CDR2 is SYGVNS. This CDR3 is built from 16 residues. V lost 10 bases, J lost 2 bases, and 14 bases stayed unmatched. CDR3 in amino acids: CAKYGTGRPQQETQYF. The CDR3 nucleotides read TGTGCCAAGTACGGGACAGGGCGTCCCCAGCAAGAGACCCAGTACTTC. Filled out from reference TRBV25-1 and TRBJ2-5, the complete variable domain reads EADIYQTPRYLVIGTGKKITLECSQTMGHDKMYWYQQDPGMELHLIHYSYGVNSTEKGDLSSESTVSRIRTEHFPLTLESARPSHTSQYLCAKYGTGRPQQETQYFGPGTRLLVL.

The V and J genes are TRBV9 and TRBJ2-2, with 8 positions matching TRBD2. After removal of 3 bases from V and 2 bases from J, the junction contained 9 bases not matched to a gene. Germline CDR1 is SGDLS and CDR2 is YYNGEE. This CDR3 comprises 17 residues. Here the CDR3 DNA reads TGTGCCAGCAGCGCCACTAGCGGAACGATAAACACCGGGGAGCTGTTTTTT. Translation: CASSATSGTINTGELFF.

The chain couples TRBV27 to TRBJ2-5; a possible D gene is TRBD1 (6 bases). The last part of the DNA fits TRBJ2-7 better; the J call may be wrong. This CDR3 has 14 amino acids. Per the germline V gene, CDR1 is MNHEY and CDR2 is SMNVEV (reference sequence). The CDR3 bases are TGTGCCAGCAGGTCCGTTGGACAGACCTACGAGCAGTACTTC. Its protein is CASRSVGQTYEQYF.

This clone was detected once. This chain joins TRBV7-8 and TRBJ2-2, with TRBD1 matching 10 bases. V was clipped by 6 bases and J by 5 bases; unmatched bases: 6. The CDR3 is 15 residues long. Germline-derived CDR1 and CDR2 are SGHVS and FQNEAQ. The CDR3 sequence is CASRDRGRRTGELFF. CDR3 nucleotides: TGTGCCAGCAGAGACAGGGGGCGACGGACCGGGGAGCTGTTTTTT.

This sequence joins TRBV2 and TRBJ2-7; 10 nucleotides agree with TRBD1. Germline V gives CDR1 SNHLY, CDR2 FYNNEI. V lost 5 bases, J lost 5 bases, and 6 bases stayed unmatched. This CDR3 has 14 amino acids. The CDR3 region has the DNA TGTGCCAGCAGTACCGGGACAGGGGTGGACGAGCAGTACTTC. This gives the protein CASSTGTGVDEQYF. The whole variable domain, filled in from reference TRBV2 and TRBJ2-7, reads EPEVTQTPSHQVTQMGQEVILRCVPISNHLYFYWYRQILGQKVEFLVSFYNNEISEKSEIFDDQFSVERPDGSNFTLKIRSTKLEDSAMYFCASSTGTGVDEQYFGPGTRLTVT.

Comment on this clone: Within the sample, other DNA sequences also encode this same CDR3. The V and J genes are TRBV11-2 and TRBJ1-1; no definite D call. V lost 1 base and J lost 1, with 4 bases in between. CDR3 size: 13 residues. Germline V lookup: CDR1 SGHAT, CDR2 FQNNGV. The CDR3 protein is CASSLAQNTEAFF. CDR3 DNA: TGTGCCAGCAGCTTAGCACAGAACACTGAAGCTTTCTTT.

The chain carries TRBV5-1 and TRBJ2-3; D is ambiguous. This CDR3 has 15 residues. Trimming cost V 0 bases and J 4 bases, with 12 bases left between them. Germline V gene data show CDR1 as SGHRS and CDR2 as YFSETQ. CDR3 in DNA: TGCGCCAGCAGCTTGGCCCTAGTTTGGTCAGATACGCAGTATTTT. Protein product: CASSLALVWSDTQYF.

V usage is TRBV4-2 and J usage is TRBJ2-1, with 9 bases that match TRBD1. The length of the CDR3 is 14 residues. After removal of 4 bases from V and 7 bases from J, the junction contained 5 bases not matched to a gene. Germline-derived CDR1 and CDR2 are LGHNA and YNFKEQ. CDR3 sequence: CASSPTGTGNEQFF. DNA for the CDR3: TGTGCCAGCAGCCCAACCGGGACAGGGAATGAGCAGTTCTTC.

The chain carries TRBV7-2 and TRBJ2-2, with D perhaps TRBD1 (7 bases). Germline V lookup: CDR1 SGHTA, CDR2 FQGNSA. There are 15 residues in the CDR3. With 5 bases removed from V and 6 bases from J, the gap between germline ends came to 16 bases. In DNA, the CDR3 is TGTGCCAGCAGCGTCCCGACAGGGAGGTCCGGGGAGCTGTTTTTT. Residues: CASSVPTGRSGELFF.